A selection of T cell receptor beta chains follows, all from one sample in a study of CD4+ T cells in melanoma. The protocol was immunoSEQ multiplex PCR, while the TCRdb copy is restricted to in-frame clones and leaves out a portion. There are some 120,000 clones in the sample; 92% occur only once, and roughly 3.5% lies in the top ten. The sample comprised peripheral blood. These receptors came from a human donor with melanoma. Each CDR3 is given with its conserved first and last residue. D genes are given only for firm matches. Clone size is stated in some rows and not others, as once, few, many or a class when expanded.

D gene: -; V gene: TRBV19; clone size: -; CDR3 length: 16; J gene: TRBJ2-7; CDR3 protein: CASSPQGLPLPYEQYF; CDR3 DNA: TGTGCCAGTAGTCCGCAGGGGCTACCGTTGCCCTACGAGCAGTACTTC
D gene: -; V gene: TRBV27; clone size: -; CDR3 length: 14; J gene: TRBJ2-7; CDR3 protein: CASSFQGSSYEQYF; CDR3 DNA: TGTGCCAGCAGTTTCCAGGGGAGCTCCTACGAGCAGTACTTC
D gene: -; V gene: TRBV9; clone size: once; CDR3 length: 15; J gene: TRBJ1-4; CDR3 protein: CASSVDDGGDEKLFF; CDR3 DNA: TGTGCCAGCAGCGTAGACGATGGGGGGGACGAAAAACTGTTTTTT
D gene: -; V gene: TRBV5-4; clone size: once; CDR3 length: 16; J gene: TRBJ1-4; CDR3 protein: CASSLGESPPNEKLFF; CDR3 DNA: TGTGCCAGCAGCTTGGGGGAGAGCCCACCTAATGAAAAACTGTTTTTT
D gene: TRBD2; V gene: TRBV9; clone size: -; CDR3 length: 17; J gene: TRBJ2-2; CDR3 protein: CASSVPSSGAPSGELFF; CDR3 DNA: TGTGCCAGCAGCGTGCCGTCTAGCGGGGCCCCATCTGGGGAGCTGTTTTTT
D gene: -; V gene: TRBV7-9; clone size: -; CDR3 length: 18; J gene: TRBJ2-6; CDR3 protein: CASRTTRDSGSGANVLTF; CDR3 DNA: TGTGCCAGCAGAACCACGCGGGACTCTGGTTCTGGGGCCAACGTCCTGACTTTC
D gene: TRBD1; V gene: TRBV4-2; clone size: -; CDR3 length: 15; J gene: TRBJ1-2; CDR3 protein: CASSFSRTGDYGYTF; CDR3 DNA: TGTGCCAGCAGCTTCTCAAGGACAGGGGACTATGGCTACACCTTC
D gene: TRBD2; V gene: TRBV7-7; clone size: -; CDR3 length: 15; J gene: TRBJ2-5; CDR3 protein: CASSPSGGGQETQYF; CDR3 DNA: TGTGCCAGCAGCCCTAGCGGGGGCGGTCAAGAGACCCAGTACTTC
D gene: -; V gene: TRBV5-1; clone size: -; CDR3 length: 15; J gene: TRBJ2-7; CDR3 protein: CASSLGQGMAYEQYF; CDR3 DNA: TGCGCCAGCAGCTTGGGTCAAGGGATGGCCTACGAGCAGTACTTC
D gene: TRBD2; V gene: TRBV27; clone size: -; CDR3 length: 20; J gene: TRBJ2-1; CDR3 protein: CASSLGTEETSGLRYNEQFF; CDR3 DNA: TGTGCCAGCAGCTTAGGGACAGAGGAAACTAGCGGGCTCCGCTACAATGAGCAGTTCTTC
D gene: -; V gene: TRBV12-2; clone size: -; CDR3 length: 15; J gene: TRBJ1-5; CDR3 protein: CASPLPGQENQPQHF; CDR3 DNA: TGTGCAAGTCCCCTACCGGGACAGGAGAATCAGCCCCAGCATTTT
D gene: TRBD1; V gene: TRBV5-1; clone size: -; CDR3 length: 16; J gene: TRBJ1-4; CDR3 protein: CASSGGQGPSWEKLFF; CDR3 DNA: TGCGCCAGCAGCGGTGGACAGGGCCCAAGCTGGGAAAAACTGTTTTTT
D gene: -; V gene: TRBV6-1; clone size: -; CDR3 length: 13; J gene: TRBJ2-2; CDR3 protein: CASSTLLVGELFF; CDR3 DNA: TGTGCCAGCAGCACCCTCCTGGTGGGGGAGCTGTTTTTT
D gene: -; V gene: TRBV28; clone size: -; CDR3 length: 15; J gene: TRBJ1-1; CDR3 protein: CASSTPRVAVTEAFF; CDR3 DNA: TGTGCCAGCAGTACGCCCAGGGTAGCGGTCACTGAAGCTTTCTTT
D gene: TRBD1; V gene: TRBV7-2; clone size: -; CDR3 length: 16; J gene: TRBJ1-3; CDR3 protein: CASSSYQGGSGNTIYF; CDR3 DNA: TGTGCCAGCAGCTCATATCAGGGGGGCTCTGGAAACACCATATATTTT
D gene: TRBD1; V gene: TRBV14; clone size: -; CDR3 length: 14; J gene: TRBJ1-2; CDR3 protein: CASSQGRGSYGYTF; CDR3 DNA: TGTGCCAGCAGCCAAGGCAGGGGGTCTTATGGCTACACCTTC
D gene: -; V gene: TRBV30; clone size: -; CDR3 length: 15; J gene: TRBJ1-4; CDR3 protein: CAWRTARENSEKLFF; CDR3 DNA: TGTGCCTGGAGGACAGCAAGGGAGAATAGTGAAAAACTGTTTTTT
D gene: TRBD1; V gene: TRBV15; clone size: -; CDR3 length: 13; J gene: TRBJ2-2; CDR3 protein: CATRTGYTGELFF; CDR3 DNA: TGTGCCACCAGGACAGGGTACACCGGGGAGCTGTTTTTT
D gene: TRBD2; V gene: TRBV29-1; clone size: -; CDR3 length: 13; J gene: TRBJ2-5; CDR3 protein: CSARRGAQETQYF; CDR3 DNA: TGCAGCGCTCGGCGGGGGGCTCAGGAGACCCAGTACTTC
D gene: TRBD1; V gene: TRBV7-2; clone size: -; CDR3 length: 14; J gene: TRBJ2-5; CDR3 protein: CASETTGAQETQYF; CDR3 DNA: TGTGCCAGCGAGACGACAGGGGCCCAAGAGACCCAGTACTTC
D gene: -; V gene: TRBV18; clone size: once; CDR3 length: 12; J gene: TRBJ1-1; CDR3 protein: CASSLEGTEAFF; CDR3 DNA: TGTGCCAGCTCACTAGAGGGAACTGAAGCTTTCTTT
D gene: -; V gene: TRBV4-3; clone size: -; CDR3 length: 14; J gene: TRBJ2-7; CDR3 protein: CASSSSRYIDEQYF; CDR3 DNA: TGCGCCAGCAGCTCATCCCGGTACATCGACGAGCAGTACTTC
D gene: -; V gene: TRBV4-2; clone size: -; CDR3 length: 21; J gene: TRBJ1-5; CDR3 protein: CASSKEPPGLNTAFDNLPQHF; CDR3 DNA: TGTGCCAGCAGCAAAGAACCGCCGGGACTCAATACCGCGTTTGACAACCTCCCCCAGCATTTT
D gene: TRBD1; V gene: TRBV2; clone size: -; CDR3 length: 15; J gene: TRBJ2-1; CDR3 protein: CASNEGTGGRNEQFF; CDR3 DNA: TGTGCCAGCAATGAAGGGACAGGGGGCCGAAATGAGCAGTTCTTC
D gene: -; V gene: TRBV7-9; clone size: -; CDR3 length: 16; J gene: TRBJ2-3; CDR3 protein: CASSLEAGAGTDTQYF; CDR3 DNA: TGTGCCAGCAGCTTAGAGGCGGGGGCCGGCACAGATACGCAGTATTTT
D gene: TRBD2; V gene: TRBV7-9; clone size: -; CDR3 length: 14; J gene: TRBJ2-3; CDR3 protein: CASSSSGSSDTQYF; CDR3 DNA: TGTGCCAGCAGCAGTAGCGGGAGCTCAGATACGCAGTATTTT
D gene: -; V gene: TRBV7-8; clone size: -; CDR3 length: 15; J gene: TRBJ2-1; CDR3 protein: CASSDRDFSYNEQFF; CDR3 DNA: TGTGCCAGCAGCGACCGGGACTTCTCCTACAATGAGCAGTTCTTC
D gene: -; V gene: TRBV5-4; clone size: -; CDR3 length: 14; J gene: TRBJ2-2; CDR3 protein: CASSSDISGGELFF; CDR3 DNA: TGTGCCAGCAGCTCCGATATATCGGGCGGGGAGCTGTTTTTT
D gene: TRBD1; V gene: TRBV5-5; clone size: -; CDR3 length: 15; J gene: TRBJ1-5; CDR3 protein: CASSTGTGNRQPQHF; CDR3 DNA: TGTGCCAGCAGCACCGGGACAGGGAATCGGCAGCCCCAGCATTTT
D gene: TRBD1; V gene: TRBV19; clone size: -; CDR3 length: 15; J gene: TRBJ1-5; CDR3 protein: CASSIETGGNQPQHF; CDR3 DNA: TGTGCCAGTAGTATAGAGACAGGGGGCAATCAGCCCCAGCATTTT
D gene: TRBD1; V gene: TRBV5-1; clone size: -; CDR3 length: 15; J gene: TRBJ2-3; CDR3 protein: CASSLTQQGPDTQYF; CDR3 DNA: TGCGCCAGCAGCCTCACTCAACAGGGGCCAGATACGCAGTATTTT
D gene: -; V gene: TRBV7-3; clone size: -; CDR3 length: 13; J gene: TRBJ2-3; CDR3 protein: CASSPSGTDTQYF; CDR3 DNA: TGTGCCAGCAGCCCCAGCGGGACAGATACGCAGTATTTT
D gene: TRBD1; V gene: TRBV7-3; clone size: -; CDR3 length: 14; J gene: TRBJ1-2; CDR3 protein: CASSTGQGAYGYTF; CDR3 DNA: TGTGCCAGCAGCACTGGACAGGGAGCATATGGCTACACCTTC
D gene: -; V gene: TRBV9; clone size: -; CDR3 length: 16; J gene: TRBJ2-3; CDR3 protein: CASTSMASGSTDTQYF; CDR3 DNA: TGTGCCAGCACCTCGATGGCCAGCGGGAGCACAGATACGCAGTATTTT
D gene: -; V gene: TRBV23-1; clone size: -; CDR3 length: 15; J gene: TRBJ1-5; CDR3 protein: CASSQSRDINQPQHF; CDR3 DNA: TGCGCCAGCAGTCAATCGCGCGACATCAATCAGCCCCAGCATTTT
D gene: -; V gene: TRBV18; clone size: -; CDR3 length: 16; J gene: TRBJ1-2; CDR3 protein: CASSPPEAGRHYGYTF; CDR3 DNA: TGTGCCAGCTCACCACCGGAGGCAGGGAGGCACTATGGCTACACCTTC
D gene: -; V gene: TRBV7-6; clone size: -; CDR3 length: 16; J gene: TRBJ2-1; CDR3 protein: CASGPNNFSPYNEQFF; CDR3 DNA: TGTGCCAGCGGCCCTAACAATTTTTCCCCGTACAATGAGCAGTTCTTC
D gene: TRBD2; V gene: TRBV4-2; clone size: -; CDR3 length: 18; J gene: TRBJ2-5; CDR3 protein: CASSQYYSGTSDQETQYF; CDR3 DNA: TGTGCCAGCAGCCAATACTACTCCGGGACTAGTGACCAAGAGACCCAGTACTTC
D gene: TRBD2; V gene: TRBV7-9; clone size: -; CDR3 length: 17; J gene: TRBJ2-7; CDR3 protein: CASSPNPLAGGPKEQYF; CDR3 DNA: TGTGCCAGCAGCCCAAACCCCCTAGCGGGGGGGCCTAAAGAGCAGTACTTC
D gene: -; V gene: TRBV18; clone size: -; CDR3 length: 12; J gene: TRBJ2-5; CDR3 protein: CASSLQGETQYF; CDR3 DNA: TGTGCCAGCTCACTCCAGGGGGAGACCCAGTACTTC
D gene: TRBD1; V gene: TRBV5-4; clone size: -; CDR3 length: 14; J gene: TRBJ2-5; CDR3 protein: CASSSQGAVETQYF; CDR3 DNA: TGTGCCAGCAGCTCACAGGGGGCAGTGGAGACCCAGTACTTC
D gene: -; V gene: TRBV7-2; clone size: -; CDR3 length: 14; J gene: TRBJ2-3; CDR3 protein: CASSSPGGADTQYF; CDR3 DNA: TGTGCCAGCAGCTCTCCGGGCGGCGCAGATACGCAGTATTTT
D gene: TRBD2; V gene: TRBV6-6; clone size: -; CDR3 length: 16; J gene: TRBJ2-3; CDR3 protein: CASNLGLAGAQDTQYF; CDR3 DNA: TGTGCCAGCAATCTGGGACTAGCGGGAGCTCAGGATACGCAGTATTTT
D gene: TRBD1; V gene: TRBV15; clone size: -; CDR3 length: 13; J gene: TRBJ2-1; CDR3 protein: CATRRDSYNEQFF; CDR3 DNA: TGTGCCACCAGGAGGGACAGCTACAATGAGCAGTTCTTC
D gene: -; V gene: TRBV15; clone size: -; CDR3 length: 15; J gene: TRBJ1-2; CDR3 protein: CATSGLSGGPGGYTF; CDR3 DNA: TGTGCCACCAGCGGCCTCTCGGGGGGCCCGGGTGGCTACACCTTC
D gene: -; V gene: TRBV6-6; clone size: -; CDR3 length: 12; J gene: TRBJ2-1; CDR3 protein: CASSYGENEQFF; CDR3 DNA: TGTGCCAGCAGTTACGGGGAAAATGAGCAGTTCTTC
D gene: TRBD2; V gene: TRBV9; clone size: few; CDR3 length: 16; J gene: TRBJ2-1; CDR3 protein: CASSFWMGGSYNEQFF; CDR3 DNA: TGTGCCAGCAGCTTTTGGATGGGCGGGAGCTACAATGAGCAGTTCTTC
D gene: -; V gene: TRBV28; clone size: -; CDR3 length: 13; J gene: TRBJ1-2; CDR3 protein: CASSTTEFYGYTF; CDR3 DNA: TGTGCCAGCAGTACAACAGAATTCTATGGCTACACCTTC
D gene: -; V gene: TRBV29-1; clone size: -; CDR3 length: 12; J gene: TRBJ2-5; CDR3 protein: CSAGGNGETQYF; CDR3 DNA: TGCAGCGCCGGGGGTAATGGAGAGACCCAGTACTTC
D gene: -; V gene: TRBV19; clone size: -; CDR3 length: 14; J gene: TRBJ2-1; CDR3 protein: CASSIWGASNEQFF; CDR3 DNA: TGTGCCAGTAGTATTTGGGGGGCGTCCAATGAGCAGTTCTTC
D gene: TRBD1; V gene: TRBV7-9; clone size: -; CDR3 length: 15; J gene: TRBJ2-1; CDR3 protein: CASSAPPGQGEGQFF; CDR3 DNA: TGTGCCAGCAGCGCCCCCCCGGGACAGGGAGAGGGTCAGTTCTTC
D gene: -; V gene: TRBV11-2; clone size: -; CDR3 length: 13; J gene: TRBJ2-7; CDR3 protein: CASSWDFAYEQYF; CDR3 DNA: TGTGCCAGCAGCTGGGACTTTGCCTACGAGCAGTACTTC
D gene: -; V gene: TRBV7-2; clone size: few; CDR3 length: 13; J gene: TRBJ2-1; CDR3 protein: CASSLAQQNEQFF; CDR3 DNA: TGTGCCAGCAGCTTAGCGCAGCAGAATGAGCAGTTCTTC